This TCR beta chain comes out of a study of blood T cells in healthy people across ages. Points from the study as a whole: Getting older went along with TCR beta diversity per million T cells dropping roughly linearly. Long-lived and aged donors differed, with more naive CD4+ cells and higher diversity in the long-lived. Diversity estimates from one million T cells were considered underestimates.

The CDR3 is 13 amino acids. V gave up 7 bases and J gave up 0 bases, with 10 bases separating them. Germline CDR1 reads SQVTM; CDR2 reads ANQGSEA. The second PCR ran about 6 to 11 cycles with a sample-barcoded 5' primer and J-beta primers. Every sample produced at least 3 million CDR3-containing paired-end reads. In TCRdb, the 5' RACE reads were re-called with MiXCR into one record per CDR3 protein. Altogether 780,000 or so distinct CDR3 sequences are present, 45% to 70% being singletons, with the ten largest covering approximately 24%. As for this clonotype: The antigen is unknown.

The chain joins TRBV29-1 to TRBJ2-4; no clear D gene. This TCR was sampled from a man aged 40-55 years in good health. The sample comprised blood. CDR3 sequence reads: CSGRPLAKNIQYF. The CDR3 region has the DNA TGCAGCGGTCGTCCTTTAGCCAAAAACATTCAGTACTTC.